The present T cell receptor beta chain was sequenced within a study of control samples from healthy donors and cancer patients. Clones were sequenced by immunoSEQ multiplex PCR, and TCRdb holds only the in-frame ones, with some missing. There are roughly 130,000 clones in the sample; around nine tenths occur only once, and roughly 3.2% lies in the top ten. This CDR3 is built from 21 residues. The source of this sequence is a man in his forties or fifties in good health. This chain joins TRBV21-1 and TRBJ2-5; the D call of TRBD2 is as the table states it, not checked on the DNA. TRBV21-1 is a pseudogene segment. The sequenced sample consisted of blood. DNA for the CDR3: TGTGCCAGCAGCAAAGCCTACAGTGGAACCGCCCGGTCCGGGGGACAAGAGACCCAGTACTTC. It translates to CASSKAYSGTARSGGQETQYF.